This TCR beta chain stems from a study of blood T cell repertoires in COVID-19. The overall study: Acute and convalescent COVID-19 samples came from the United States, Italy and Spain.

Method: immunoSEQ multiplex PCR; TCRdb's copy keeps in-frame clones and lacks some. The data hold 120,000 to 150,000 clones, with roughly 84% observed a single time. Looked up from germline, CDR1 is MNHEY and CDR2 is SMNVEV (reference sequence). V dropped 4 bases and J dropped 7 bases, with 11 bases sitting between them. The CDR3 covers 12 residues. The V call is TRBV27, the J call TRBJ2-7; D possibly corresponds to TRBD1 (5 bases). The sequencing sample was made of peripheral blood. The sequence came from a woman between 50 and 59 years old in a cohort sampled during active or convalescent COVID-19. DNA of the CDR3: TGTGCCAGCAGTTACCCTGGACAAGAGCAGTACTTC. It translates to CASSYPGQEQYF.